This T cell receptor (beta chain) appears in the sequencing data of a study of blood T cell repertoires in COVID-19. The protocol was immunoSEQ multiplex PCR, while the TCRdb copy is restricted to in-frame clones and leaves out a portion. The sample includes roughly 160,000 clones, 70% to 90% of them seen just once. Enrolled during active infection, Seattle patients were then followed longitudinally. Per the germline V gene, CDR1 is MGHDK and CDR2 is SYGVNS. J was trimmed by 8 bases and V by 10 bases; bases with no gene match: 8. The CDR3 runs 12 residues. The V and J genes are TRBV25-1 and TRBJ1-2; TRBD1 matches at 9 bases. Material for sequencing was peripheral blood. The source is a man between 60 and 75 years old with COVID-19, enrolled during active disease. The CDR3 spells CAKDRDREGYTF. CDR3 nucleotides: TGTGCCAAGGACCGGGACAGGGAAGGCTACACCTTC.